Each of the 14 T cell receptor beta chains below was sequenced from the same sample in a study of regulatory T cells in long-lasting Graves disease. The time point here: newly diagnosed GD, antithyroid drugs for less than 3 months. The TCR library was made from RNA extracted from PBMCs. Building the TCR beta libraries relied on iRepertoire HTBI primers, and CDR3 regions underwent Arm-PCR. TCRdb redid the calling of the multiplex PCR reads with MiXCR, one entry per CDR3 protein. The sample lists 200,000 to 250,000 distinct CDR3 sequences; roughly 19% were seen once. This sample also belongs to another study, concerning T cells in Graves' hyperthyroidism and ophthalmopathy.

The material sequenced was peripheral blood mononuclear cells (PBMCs), taken at new diagnosis, from a patient treated with antithyroid drugs. Source of these receptors: a woman aged 25 to 39 with Graves disease.

This clonotype was observed at least ten times. The genes are TRBV7-2 and TRBJ1-1; tentatively, D is TRBD1 (5 bases). The CDR3 has 15 residues. Deletions cut 3 bases from V and 1 base from J, with 12 bases between. Germline CDR1 SGHTA, CDR2 FQGNSA. The CDR3 protein is CASSFEGLSNTEAFF. The CDR3 DNA is TGTGCCAGCAGCTTCGAGGGACTATCGAACACTGAAGCTTTCTTT. The full variable domain, its missing parts supplied by reference TRBV7-2 and TRBJ1-1, is GAGVSQSPSNKVTEKGKDVELRCDPISGHTALYWYRQSLGQGLEFLIYFQGNSAPDKSGLPSDRFSAERTGGSVSTLTIQRTQQEDSAVYLCASSFEGLSNTEAFFGQGTRLTVV.

The rearrangement uses TRBV29-1 and TRBJ2-1; TRBD2 aligns across 7 bases. CDR1 and CDR2 (germline): SQVTM, ANQGSEA. V lost 5 bases to trimming and J lost 5 bases; unmatched junction nucleotides: 6. This CDR3 region has 13 residues. The CDR3 spells CSVRGVWDNEQFF. DNA of the CDR3: TGCAGCGTTCGGGGGGTCTGGGACAATGAGCAGTTCTTC.

At least ten counts were recorded for this clonotype. CDR3: CSVEENRGYTDTQYF. CDR3 nucleotide sequence: TGCAGCGTTGAAGAAAACAGGGGCTACACAGATACGCAGTATTTT. The chain links TRBV29-1 to TRBJ2-3, with 7 bases aligning to TRBD1. The CDR3 runs to 15 residues. The V gene end was trimmed by 0 bases and the J gene end by 2 bases; junction bases not matched to a gene: 5. Germline CDR1 is SQVTM and CDR2 is ANQGSEA.

This clonotype was found many times. This CDR3 is CASSEGLNTGELFF. CDR3 bases: TGTGCCAGCAGTGAAGGCCTGAACACCGGGGAGCTGTTTTTT. The chain has TRBV6-1 and TRBJ2-2; D uncertain. Trimming removed 1 base from V and 1 base from J, with 4 bases in between. CDR1 MNHNS and CDR2 SASEGT come from the germline V gene. This CDR3 comprises 14 residues.

The V gene is TRBV12-5, the J gene TRBJ2-1; TRBD1 matches at 8 bases. Germline V lookup: CDR1 LGHNT, CDR2 FRNRAP. CDR3 size: 19 residues. With 0 bases clipped from V and 2 bases from J, the junction kept 12 bases outside the gene matches. CDR3 in amino acids: CASGLVQRKDRAPYNEQFF. CDR3 in DNA: TGTGCTAGTGGTTTGGTCCAAAGAAAGGACAGGGCCCCCTACAATGAGCAGTTCTTC.

This clonotype was observed many times. V is TRBV9 and J is TRBJ1-3; 7 bases align to TRBD1. Germline-derived CDR1 and CDR2 are SGDLS and YYNGEE. CDR3 length: 16 amino acids. After removal of 5 bases from V and 0 bases from J, the junction contained 8 bases not matched to a gene. The DNA of the CDR3 is TGTGCCAGCAGTGAGAACAGGGGCTACTCTGGAAACACCATATATTTT. Translated, it gives CASSENRGYSGNTIYF. Drawing the rest from reference TRBV9 and TRBJ1-3, the complete variable domain is DSGVTQTPKHLITATGQRVTLRCSPRSGDLSVYWYQQSLDQGLQFLIQYYNGEERAKGNILERFSAQQFPDLHSELNLSSLELGDSALYFCASSENRGYSGNTIYFGEGSWLTVV.

At least ten counts were recorded for this clonotype. V and J are TRBV6-2 or TRBV6-3 and TRBJ2-1, with 7 bases that match TRBD2. CDR1 MNHEY and CDR2 SVGEGT come from the germline V gene. Trimming cost V 5 bases and J 8 bases; bases outside gene matches: 9. The CDR3 contains 14 residues. CDR3 in amino acids: CASSLAAVEYEQFF. CDR3 sequence (DNA): TGTGCCAGCAGTCTAGCGGCGGTTGAGTATGAGCAGTTCTTC.

This clonotype was counted only a few times. CDR3 in amino acids: CASSPSTGGGYGYTF. The CDR3 DNA is TGTGCCAGCAGCCCAAGCACAGGGGGGGGCTATGGCTACACCTTC. The gene calls are TRBV9 and TRBJ1-2; 8 nucleotides agree with TRBD1. Germline-derived CDR1 and CDR2 are SGDLS and YYNGEE. The CDR3 is 15 amino acids. J gave up 4 bases and V 4 bases, and 9 bases lay outside the gene matches.

This clonotype was detected ten times or more. The chain is built from TRBV2 and TRBJ2-7, with TRBD1 identical over 7 bases. This CDR3 comprises 12 residues. Germline V gene lookup returns CDR1 SNHLY and CDR2 FYNNEI. Trimming at V came to 7 bases and at J to 3 bases, leaving 3 bases not matched to a gene. The DNA of the CDR3 is TGTGCCAGCACCAGACAGGGCTACGAGCAGTACTTC. Protein: CASTRQGYEQYF.

This clonotype was seen many times. V gene TRBV27 combines with J gene TRBJ2-3; tentatively, D is TRBD1 (6 bases). Germline V gene sequence: CDR1 MNHEY, CDR2 SMNVEV (reference sequence). V was shortened by 5 bases and J by 0 bases, with 15 bases between the two germline ends. CDR3 length: 16 residues. The CDR3 bases are TGTGCCAGCAGTCCCGGACAGTCTTATAGCACAGATACGCAGTATTTT. This sequence encodes CASSPGQSYSTDTQYF.

V is TRBV27 and J is TRBJ1-6, with D possibly matching TRBD1 (5 bases). Trimming removed 1 base at V and 4 bases at J, with 17 bases between. This CDR3 is built from 18 residues. Germline V lookup: CDR1 MNHEY, CDR2 SMNVEV (reference sequence). This CDR3 is CASSLYVPGKPYNSPLHF. CDR3 sequence (DNA): TGTGCCAGCAGTTTATATGTCCCAGGGAAGCCTTATAATTCACCCCTCCACTTT.

This clonotype was seen many times. The chain links TRBV2 to TRBJ2-5; 10 nucleotides agree with TRBD1. The CDR3 is 16 residues long. Trimming removed 5 bases from V and 3 bases from J; junction bases left unmatched: 9. From germline, CDR1 is SNHLY and CDR2 FYNNEI. The CDR3 DNA is TGTGCCAGCAGTCAGGGACAGGGGAGCTGGGAAGAGACCCAGTACTTC. Translating it yields CASSQGQGSWEETQYF.

In this sample, this clonotype turned up many times. This chain connects TRBV12-3 or TRBV12-4 to TRBJ1-2; 8 nucleotides agree with TRBD1. J gave up 3 bases and V 5 bases, and 8 bases lay outside the gene matches. This CDR3 contains 15 residues. CDR3 protein: CASSDTGGRDYGYTF. The CDR3 nucleotides are TGTGCCAGCAGTGATACAGGGGGACGGGACTATGGCTACACCTTC.

In this sample, this clonotype turned up many times. The chain carries TRBV12-3 or TRBV12-4 and TRBJ1-1, with a possible D match to TRBD1 (5 bases). V lost 3 bases to trimming and J lost 5 bases, with 16 bases between them. CDR3 size: 15 residues. CDR3 bases: TGTGCCAGCAGTTTTGGGGTTGCGGGGGGGACTGAAGCTTTCTTT. Protein: CASSFGVAGGTEAFF.